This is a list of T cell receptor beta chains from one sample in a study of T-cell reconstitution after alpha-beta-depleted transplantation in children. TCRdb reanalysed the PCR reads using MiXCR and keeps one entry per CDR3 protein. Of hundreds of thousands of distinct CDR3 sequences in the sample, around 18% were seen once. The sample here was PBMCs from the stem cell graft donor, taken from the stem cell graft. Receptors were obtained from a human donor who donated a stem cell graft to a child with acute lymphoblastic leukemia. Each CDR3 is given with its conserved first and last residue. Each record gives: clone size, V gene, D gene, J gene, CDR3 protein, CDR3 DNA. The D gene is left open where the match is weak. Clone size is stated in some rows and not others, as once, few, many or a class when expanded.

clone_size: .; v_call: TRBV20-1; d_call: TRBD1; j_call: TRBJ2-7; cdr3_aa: CSAGTGVPAEQYF; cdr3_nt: TGCAGTGCGGGGACAGGTGTCCCCGCCGAGCAGTACTTC
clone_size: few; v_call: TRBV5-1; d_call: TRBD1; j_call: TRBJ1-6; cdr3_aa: CASRPGTGTYNSPLHF; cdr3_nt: TGCGCCAGCAGACCTGGGACAGGGACTTATAATTCACCCCTCCACTTT
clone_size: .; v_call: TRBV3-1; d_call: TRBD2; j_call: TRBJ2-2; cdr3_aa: CASSQPWDISGRSAGELFF; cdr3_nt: TGTGCCAGCAGCCAGCCATGGGACATAAGCGGGAGGAGTGCCGGGGAGCTGTTTTTT
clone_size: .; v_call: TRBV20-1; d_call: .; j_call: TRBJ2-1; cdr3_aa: CSAREGWQGDEQFF; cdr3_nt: TGCAGTGCTAGGGAGGGGTGGCAGGGGGATGAGCAGTTCTTC
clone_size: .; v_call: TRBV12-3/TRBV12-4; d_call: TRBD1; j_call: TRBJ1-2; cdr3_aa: CASSLMGGQGGSNYGYTF; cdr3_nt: TGTGCCAGCAGTTTAATGGGAGGACAGGGTGGTTCTAACTATGGCTACACCTTC
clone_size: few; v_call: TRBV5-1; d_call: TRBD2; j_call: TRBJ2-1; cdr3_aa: CASSPSGQSSYNEQFF; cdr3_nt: TGCGCCAGCAGTCCTAGCGGTCAGAGCTCCTACAATGAGCAGTTCTTC
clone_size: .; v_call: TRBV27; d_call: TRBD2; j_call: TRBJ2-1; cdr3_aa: CASSFEREGRDEQFF; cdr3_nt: TGTGCCAGCAGTTTCGAGCGGGAGGGCCGCGATGAGCAGTTCTTC
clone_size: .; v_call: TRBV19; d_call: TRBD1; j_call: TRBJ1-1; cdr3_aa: CASSLYRGDTEAFF; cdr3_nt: TGTGCCAGTAGTTTGTACAGGGGTGACACTGAAGCTTTCTTT
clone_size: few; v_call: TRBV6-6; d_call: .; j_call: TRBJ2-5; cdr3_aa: CASSYMETQYF; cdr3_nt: TGTGCCAGCAGTTACATGGAGACCCAGTACTTC
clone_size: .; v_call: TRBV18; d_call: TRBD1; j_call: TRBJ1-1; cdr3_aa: CASSPDREAEAFF; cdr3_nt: TGTGCCAGCTCACCGGACAGGGAAGCTGAAGCTTTCTTT
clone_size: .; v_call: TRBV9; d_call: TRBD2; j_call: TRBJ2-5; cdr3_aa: CASSASLAGGPEETQYF; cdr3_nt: TGTGCCAGCAGCGCCTCACTAGCGGGAGGGCCAGAAGAGACCCAGTACTTC
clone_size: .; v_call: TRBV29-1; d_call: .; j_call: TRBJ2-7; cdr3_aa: CSAGTSYEQYF; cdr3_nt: TGCAGCGCCGGGACCTCCTACGAGCAGTACTTC
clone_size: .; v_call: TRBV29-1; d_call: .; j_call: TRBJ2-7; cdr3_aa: CSVEGGHRESSYEQYF; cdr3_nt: TGCAGCGTTGAAGGAGGACACAGGGAAAGCTCCTACGAGCAGTACTTC